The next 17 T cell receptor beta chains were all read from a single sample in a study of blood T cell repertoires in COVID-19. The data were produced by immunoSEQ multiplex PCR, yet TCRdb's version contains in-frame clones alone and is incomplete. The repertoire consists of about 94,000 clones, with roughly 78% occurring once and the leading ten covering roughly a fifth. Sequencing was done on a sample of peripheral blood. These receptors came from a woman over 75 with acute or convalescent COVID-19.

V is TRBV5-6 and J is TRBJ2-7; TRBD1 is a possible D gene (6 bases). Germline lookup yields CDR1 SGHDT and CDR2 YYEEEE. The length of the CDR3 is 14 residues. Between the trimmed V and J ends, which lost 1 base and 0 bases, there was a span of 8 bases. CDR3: CASSLWDTSYEQYF. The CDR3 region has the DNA TGTGCCAGCAGCTTGTGGGACACCTCCTACGAGCAGTACTTC. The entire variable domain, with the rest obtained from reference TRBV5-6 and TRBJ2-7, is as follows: DAGVTQSPTHLIKTRGQQVTLRCSPKSGHDTVSWYQQALGQGPQFIFQYYEEEERQRGNFPDRFSGHQFPNYSSELNVNALLLGDSALYLCASSLWDTSYEQYFGPGTRLTVT.

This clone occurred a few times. CDR3 sequence (DNA): TGTGCCAGTAGCTACAGGGCAACTAATGAAAAACTGTTTTTT. This translates into CASSYRATNEKLFF. V gene TRBV19 combines with J gene TRBJ1-4; the D gene is possibly TRBD1 (6 bases). V was trimmed by 6 bases and J by 0 bases, leaving 8 bases between them. Germline loops: CDR1 LNHDA, CDR2 SQIVND (reference sequence). The CDR3 has 14 amino acids.

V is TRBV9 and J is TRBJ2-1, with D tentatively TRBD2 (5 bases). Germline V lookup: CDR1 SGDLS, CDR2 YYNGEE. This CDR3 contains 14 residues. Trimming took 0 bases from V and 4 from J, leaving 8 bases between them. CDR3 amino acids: CASSVGPGYNEQFF. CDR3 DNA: TGTGCCAGCAGCGTAGGTCCGGGATACAATGAGCAGTTCTTC.

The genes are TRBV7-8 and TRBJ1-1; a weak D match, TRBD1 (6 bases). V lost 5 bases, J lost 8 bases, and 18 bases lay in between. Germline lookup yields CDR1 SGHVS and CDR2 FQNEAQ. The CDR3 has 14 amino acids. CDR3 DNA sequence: TGTGCCAGCAGCCCAGGGGACCACGGGTTCGAAGCTTTCTTT. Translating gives CASSPGDHGFEAFF.

Here the CDR3 DNA reads TGTGCCAGCTCACCCCCGGGACTAGCTAGCTACGAGCAGTACTTC. It is translated as CASSPPGLASYEQYF. V usage is TRBV18 and J usage is TRBJ2-7, with TRBD2 identical over 9 bases. The CDR3 extends over 15 amino acids. The junction had 6 bases not matched to a gene; V was cut back by 3 bases and J by 3 bases. In germline, CDR1 is KGHSH, CDR2 LQKENI.

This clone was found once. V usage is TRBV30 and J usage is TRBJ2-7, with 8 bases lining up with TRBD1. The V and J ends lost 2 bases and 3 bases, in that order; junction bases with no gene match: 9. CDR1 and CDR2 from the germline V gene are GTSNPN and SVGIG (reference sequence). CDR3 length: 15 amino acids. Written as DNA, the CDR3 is TGTGCCTGGAGTACACCGGGACAGGCCTTCTACGAGCAGTACTTC. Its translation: CAWSTPGQAFYEQYF. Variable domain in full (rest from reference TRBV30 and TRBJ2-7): SQTIHQWPATLVQPVGSPLSLECTVEGTSNPNLYWYRQAAGRGLQLLFYSVGIGQISSEVPQNLSASRPQDRQFILSSKKLLLSDSGFYLCAWSTPGQAFYEQYFGPGTRLTVT.

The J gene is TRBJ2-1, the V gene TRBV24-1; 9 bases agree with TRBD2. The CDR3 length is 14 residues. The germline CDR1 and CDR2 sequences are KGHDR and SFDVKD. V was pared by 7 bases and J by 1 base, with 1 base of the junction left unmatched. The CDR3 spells CATSAGGSYNEQFF. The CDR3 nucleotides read TGTGCCACCAGCGCGGGGGGGTCCTACAATGAGCAGTTCTTC.

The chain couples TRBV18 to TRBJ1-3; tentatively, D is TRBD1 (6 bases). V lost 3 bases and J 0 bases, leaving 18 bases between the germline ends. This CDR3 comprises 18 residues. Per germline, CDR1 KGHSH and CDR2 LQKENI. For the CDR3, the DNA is TGTGCCAGCTCACCTATTAACGGACAGAAGCCCTCTGGAAACACCATATATTTT. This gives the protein CASSPINGQKPSGNTIYF.

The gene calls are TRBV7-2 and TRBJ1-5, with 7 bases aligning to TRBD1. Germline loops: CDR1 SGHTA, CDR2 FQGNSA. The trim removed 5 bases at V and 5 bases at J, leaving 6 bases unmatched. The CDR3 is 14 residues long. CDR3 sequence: CASSLTGVDQPQHF. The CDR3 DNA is TGTGCCAGCAGCCTCACAGGGGTGGATCAGCCCCAGCATTTT.

CDR3 amino acids: CASSLFGGAGYEQYF. For the CDR3, the DNA is TGTGCCAGCAGCTTGTTCGGGGGGGCTGGTTACGAGCAGTACTTC. This chain links TRBV5-5 with TRBJ2-7; 8 nucleotides align to TRBD2. Trimming took 1 base from V and 4 from J; bases not matched to a gene: 7. The CDR3 has 15 residues. The germline gives CDR1 SGHKS, CDR2 YYEKEE (reference sequence).

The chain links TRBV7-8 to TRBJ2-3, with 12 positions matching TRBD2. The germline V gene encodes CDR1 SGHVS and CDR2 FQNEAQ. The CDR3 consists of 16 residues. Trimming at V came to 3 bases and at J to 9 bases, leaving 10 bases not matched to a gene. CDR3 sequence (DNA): TGTGCCAGCAGCTTTGGGACTAGCGGGTCATCTGGCACGCAGTATTTT. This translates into CASSFGTSGSSGTQYF.

As DNA, the CDR3 is TGTGCCAGCAGCTCTGGGCCCAGGGACATTCAGTACTTC. Protein sequence: CASSSGPRDIQYF. J is TRBJ2-4 and V is TRBV7-2; D is possibly TRBD1 (5 bases). The CDR3 is 13 amino acids. In germline, CDR1 is SGHTA, CDR2 FQGNSA. V was clipped by 4 bases and J by 8 bases, with 12 bases between them.

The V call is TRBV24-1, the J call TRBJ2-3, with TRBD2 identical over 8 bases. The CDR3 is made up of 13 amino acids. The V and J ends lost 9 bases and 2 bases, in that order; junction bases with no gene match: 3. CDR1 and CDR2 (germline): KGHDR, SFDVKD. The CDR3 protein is CATREGNTDTQYF. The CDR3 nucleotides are TGTGCCACCCGGGAGGGGAACACAGATACGCAGTATTTT.

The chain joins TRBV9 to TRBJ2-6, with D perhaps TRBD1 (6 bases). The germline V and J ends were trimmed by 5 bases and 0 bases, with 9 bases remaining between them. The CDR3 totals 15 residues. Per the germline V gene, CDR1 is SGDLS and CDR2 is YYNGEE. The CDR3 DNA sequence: TGTGCCAGCAGAGCAGGGGCCTCTGGGGCCAACGTCCTGACTTTC. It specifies CASRAGASGANVLTF.

The CDR3 spells CASSQAGASTDTQYF. The CDR3 bases are TGCGCCAGCAGCCAAGCGGGTGCTAGCACAGATACGCAGTATTTT. This chain uses TRBV5-1 with TRBJ2-3, with a possible D match to TRBD2 (6 bases). In germline, CDR1 is SGHRS, CDR2 YFSETQ. CDR3 length: 15 amino acids. V was cut by 4 bases and J by 0 bases, with 12 bases left in between.

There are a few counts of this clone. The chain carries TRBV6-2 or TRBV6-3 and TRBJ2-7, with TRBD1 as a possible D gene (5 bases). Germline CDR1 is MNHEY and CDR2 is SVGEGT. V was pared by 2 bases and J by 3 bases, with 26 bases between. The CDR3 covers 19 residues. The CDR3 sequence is CASSYKLRSWGRHYYEQYF. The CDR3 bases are TGTGCCAGCAGTTACAAGTTACGTTCCTGGGGCCGTCACTACTACGAGCAGTACTTC.

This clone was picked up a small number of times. In DNA, the CDR3 is TGTGCCAGCTCACCAAACCTGGCGGGAGGGCCGGGCGAGCAGTACTTC. This gives the protein CASSPNLAGGPGEQYF. The rearrangement links TRBV18 to TRBJ2-7; 9 bases are a match to TRBD2. V trimming: 2 bases; J trimming: 6 bases; junction bases outside the gene matches: 11. Per the germline V gene, CDR1 is KGHSH and CDR2 is LQKENI. The CDR3 consists of 16 residues.